This T cell receptor beta chain was identified during a study of blood T cell repertoires in COVID-19. On the study more broadly: Italy, Spain and the United States were the sources of the convalescent and acute COVID-19 samples. PBMCs, B-cell-depleted T cells, or T cells were the source of the cDNA or gDNA that made up the material.

Between the trimmed V and J ends, which lost 0 bases and 0 bases, there was a span of 9 bases. CDR1 and CDR2 from the germline V gene are SGHRS and YFSETQ. This CDR3 has 15 residues. Study processing details: Reference gene primer amplification in the assay estimated nucleated cell counts. Here immunoSEQ multiplex PCR was the method, and the copy in TCRdb shows in-frame clones only, minus some. V, J and clone size reflect that table, while D and trimming were determined from the DNA. The sample shows about 250,000 clones, 70% to 85% of them seen only once. What was sequenced was peripheral blood. The receptor was isolated from a woman older than 75 with acute or convalescent COVID-19. This sequence joins TRBV5-1 and TRBJ1-2; no clear D gene. DNA of the CDR3: TGCGCCAGCAGCTTGGGGTCAGGTTCTAACTATGGCTACACCTTC. Translated, it gives CASSLGSGSNYGYTF.